The 12 T cell receptor beta chains reported below all come from one sample, sequenced in a study of cytomegalovirus exposure and HLA in healthy donors. The primer mix had 60 Vbeta and 13 Jbeta primers. Assay used: immunoSEQ multiplex PCR; TCRdb lists only in-frame clones, some missing. The sample includes 150,000 to 200,000 clones, 82% seen only once; the top ten take over 1.2%. Sequencing input: PBMCs. All receptors derive from a girl aged 10 to 17 in good health and CMV-seropositive.

V is TRBV7-6 and J is TRBJ2-7; possibly TRBD2 for D (7 bases). Looked up from germline, CDR1 is SGHVS and CDR2 is FNYEAQ. V gave up 6 bases and J gave up 6 bases, with 12 bases separating them. This CDR3 comprises 12 residues. This CDR3 reads CASSPGGREQYF. Written as DNA, the CDR3 is TGTGCCAGCAGTCCGGGGGGCCGCGAGCAGTACTTC.

V and J are TRBV4-3 and TRBJ2-7, with 9 bases matching TRBD1. The CDR3 is 15 amino acids. Germline assignment: CDR1 LGHNA and CDR2 YSLEER. V dropped 1 base and J dropped 5; count of bases not matched to a gene: 6. Here the CDR3 reads CASSQGRDRVHEQYF. The CDR3 DNA is TGCGCCAGCAGCCAAGGTCGGGACAGGGTCCACGAGCAGTACTTC.

This rearrangement joins TRBV4-1 to TRBJ1-2; possibly TRBD1 for D (5 bases). The CDR3 is 16 amino acids. Trimming pared 4 bases from V and 5 bases from J, leaving 20 bases between. Per germline, CDR1 MGHRA and CDR2 YSYEKL. The CDR3 DNA reads TGCGCCAGCAGCCGAGTCCCCACTGGGGGGAATTATGGCTACACCTTC. It translates to CASSRVPTGGNYGYTF.

The gene calls are TRBV27 and TRBJ1-2; 8 bases are shared with TRBD1. This CDR3 is built from 16 residues. V dropped 1 base and J dropped 5; count of bases not matched to a gene: 9. Germline V gene lookup returns CDR1 MNHEY and CDR2 SMNVEV (reference sequence). This CDR3 is CASSLLGQETAYGYTF. The CDR3 region has the DNA TGTGCCAGCAGTTTATTGGGACAGGAGACCGCGTATGGCTACACCTTC.

The table lists this clone with a count of one. The gene calls are TRBV7-9 and TRBJ2-1; 8 bases map to TRBD2. The CDR3 has 18 amino acids. Trimming took 5 bases from V and 0 from J; bases not matched to a gene: 12. The germline CDR1 and CDR2 sequences are SEHNR and FQNEAQ (reference sequence). CDR3 residues: CASSIILTGGDSYNEQFF. The DNA for the CDR3 is TGTGCCAGCAGCATAATTTTAACGGGGGGGGACTCCTACAATGAGCAGTTCTTC.

V and J are TRBV30 and TRBJ2-2; D may be TRBD2 (6 bases). With 4 bases removed from V and 5 bases from J, the gap between germline ends came to 8 bases. Germline lookup yields CDR1 GTSNPN and CDR2 SVGIG (reference sequence). CDR3 size: 12 residues. The CDR3 DNA follows: TGTGCCTGGAAGGGGAGGACCGGGGAGCTGTTTTTT. Its protein product is CAWKGRTGELFF.

A remark on this clone: Germline is not matched at one junction end, which may reflect a read error. V is TRBV7-7 and J is TRBJ2-1; TRBD2 is a possible D gene (7 bases). The CDR3 runs to 14 residues. The germline V gene has CDR1 SSHAT and CDR2 FNYEAQ (reference sequence). The CDR3 here is CASSLGGVSNEQFF. The CDR3 DNA sequence: TGTGCTAGCAGCTTAGGGGGGGTGTCGAATGAGCAGTTCTTC. The full variable domain, its missing parts supplied by reference TRBV7-7 and TRBJ2-1, is GAGVSQSPRYKVTKRGQDVTLRCDPISSHATLYWYQQALGQGPEFLTYFNYEAQPDKSGLPSDRFSAERPEGSISTLTIQRTEQRDSAMYRCASSLGGVSNEQFFGPGTRLTVL.

The chain uses TRBV15 and TRBJ1-2, with 9 bases that match TRBD1. This CDR3 is built from 16 residues. CDR1 LNHNV and CDR2 YYDKDF come from the germline V gene (reference sequence). V gave up 1 base and J gave up 8 bases; unmatched junction bases: 11. CDR3 protein: CATSRAGNGQGRGYTF. In DNA, the CDR3 is TGTGCCACCAGCAGAGCCGGGAACGGACAGGGGCGAGGCTACACCTTC.

V is TRBV19 and J is TRBJ2-3; 9 positions agree with TRBD2. The CDR3 length is 14 residues. Per germline, CDR1 LNHDA and CDR2 SQIVND (reference sequence). The J segment lost 1 base and the V segment lost 8 bases, leaving 4 bases of the junction unmatched. In DNA, the CDR3 is TGTGCCAGTCACTCTAGCGGGGGCACAGATACGCAGTATTTT. It codes for CASHSSGGTDTQYF. The whole variable domain, filled in from reference TRBV19 and TRBJ2-3, reads DGGITQSPKYLFRKEGQNVTLSCEQNLNHDAMYWYRQDPGQGLRLIYYSQIVNDFQKGDIAEGYSVSREKKESFPLTVTSAQKNPTAFYLCASHSSGGTDTQYFGPGTRLTVL.

This chain uses TRBV4-1 with TRBJ2-2; D possibly corresponds to TRBD1 (6 bases). Germline V CDR1 and CDR2: MGHRA, YSYEKL. CDR3 length: 15 amino acids. V was shortened by 1 base and J by 6 bases, with 12 bases between the two germline ends. CDR3 nucleotide sequence: TGCGCCAGCAGCCAAGTAAACAGGGCGGCCGGGGAGCTGTTTTTT. Encoded protein: CASSQVNRAAGELFF.

The gene calls are TRBV6-1 and TRBJ1-5, with TRBD1 as a possible D gene (6 bases). The CDR3 runs 13 residues. With 6 bases removed from V and 4 bases from J, the gap between germline ends came to 10 bases. Germline V gene sequence: CDR1 MNHNS, CDR2 SASEGT. The DNA for the CDR3 is TGTGCCAGCAGACCGACAGGAAATCAGCCCCAGCATTTT. Translated, it gives CASRPTGNQPQHF.

The V and J genes are TRBV7-3 and TRBJ2-5, with 7 bases that match TRBD1. The CDR3 covers 15 residues. Looked up from germline, CDR1 is SGHTA and CDR2 is FQGTGA. V shed 4 bases and J 5 bases; nucleotides not matched to a gene: 10. CDR3 residues: CASSWETGRGETQYF. The CDR3 region has the DNA TGTGCCAGCAGCTGGGAGACAGGGCGTGGGGAGACCCAGTACTTC.